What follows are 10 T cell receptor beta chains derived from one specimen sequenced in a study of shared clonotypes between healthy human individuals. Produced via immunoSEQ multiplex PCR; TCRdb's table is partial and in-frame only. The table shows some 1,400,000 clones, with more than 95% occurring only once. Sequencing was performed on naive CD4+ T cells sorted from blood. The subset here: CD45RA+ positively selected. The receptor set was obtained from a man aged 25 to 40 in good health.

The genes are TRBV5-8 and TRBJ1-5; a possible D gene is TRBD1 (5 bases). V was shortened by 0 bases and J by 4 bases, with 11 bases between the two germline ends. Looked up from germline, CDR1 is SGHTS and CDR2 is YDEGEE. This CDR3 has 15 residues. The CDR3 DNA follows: TGTGCCAGCAGCTTGGGGTGGGGGATGAATCAGCCCCAGCATTTT. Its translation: CASSLGWGMNQPQHF. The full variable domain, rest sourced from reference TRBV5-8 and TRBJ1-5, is EAGVTQSPTHLIKTRGQQATLRCSPISGHTSVYWYQQALGLGLQFLLWYDEGEERNRGNFPPRFSGRQFPNYSSELNVNALELEDSALYLCASSLGWGMNQPQHFGDGTRLSIL.

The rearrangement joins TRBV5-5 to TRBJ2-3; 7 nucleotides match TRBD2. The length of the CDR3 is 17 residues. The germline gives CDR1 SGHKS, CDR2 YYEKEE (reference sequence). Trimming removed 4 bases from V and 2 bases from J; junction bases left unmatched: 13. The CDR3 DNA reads TGTGCCAGCAGCGCCGACCCTAGCGGAGGGACCACAGATACGCAGTATTTT. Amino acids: CASSADPSGGTTDTQYF. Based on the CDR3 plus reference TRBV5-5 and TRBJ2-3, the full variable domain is DAGVTQSPTHLIKTRGQQVTLRCSPISGHKSVSWYQQVLGQGPQFIFQYYEKEERGRGNFPDRFSARQFPNYSSELNVNALLLGDSALYLCASSADPSGGTTDTQYFGPGTRLTVL.

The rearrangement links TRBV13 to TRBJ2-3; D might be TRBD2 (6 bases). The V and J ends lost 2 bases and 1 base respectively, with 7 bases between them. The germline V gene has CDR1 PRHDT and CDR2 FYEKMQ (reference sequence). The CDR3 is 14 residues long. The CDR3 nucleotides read TGTGCCAGCAGCTTACAGCGGGGCACAGATACGCAGTATTTT. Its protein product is CASSLQRGTDTQYF. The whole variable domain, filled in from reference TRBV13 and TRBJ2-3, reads AAGVIQSPRHLIKEKRETATLKCYPIPRHDTVYWYQQGPGQDPQFLISFYEKMQSDKGSIPDRFSAQQFSDYHSELNMSSLELGDSALYFCASSLQRGTDTQYFGPGTRLTVL.

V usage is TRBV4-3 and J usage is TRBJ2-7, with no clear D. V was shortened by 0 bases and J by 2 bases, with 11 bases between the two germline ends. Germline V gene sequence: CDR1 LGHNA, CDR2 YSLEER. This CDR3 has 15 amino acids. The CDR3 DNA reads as TGCGCCAGCAGCCAAGATCCCGACACCGCCTACGAGCAGTACTTC. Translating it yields CASSQDPDTAYEQYF.

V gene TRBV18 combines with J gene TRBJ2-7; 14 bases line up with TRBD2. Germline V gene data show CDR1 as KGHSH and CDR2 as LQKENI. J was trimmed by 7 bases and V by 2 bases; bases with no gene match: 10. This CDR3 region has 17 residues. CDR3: CASSPWGTSGRLGEQYF. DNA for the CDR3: TGTGCCAGCTCACCATGGGGGACTAGCGGGAGACTAGGTGAGCAGTACTTC.

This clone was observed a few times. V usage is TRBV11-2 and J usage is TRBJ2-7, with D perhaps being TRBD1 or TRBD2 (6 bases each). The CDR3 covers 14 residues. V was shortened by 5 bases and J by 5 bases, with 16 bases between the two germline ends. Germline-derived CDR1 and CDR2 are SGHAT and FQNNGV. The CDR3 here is CASSIRRGRHEQYF. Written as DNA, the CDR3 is TGTGCCAGCAGCATACGCCGGGGGCGGCACGAGCAGTACTTC.

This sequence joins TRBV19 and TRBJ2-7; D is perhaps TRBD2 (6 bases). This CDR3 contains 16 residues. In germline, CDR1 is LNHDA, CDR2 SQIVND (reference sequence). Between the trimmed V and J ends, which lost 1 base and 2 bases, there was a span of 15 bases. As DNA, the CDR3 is TGTGCCAGTAGTATAGCGGAGGGGCCATCCCCCTACGAGCAGTACTTC. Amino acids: CASSIAEGPSPYEQYF.

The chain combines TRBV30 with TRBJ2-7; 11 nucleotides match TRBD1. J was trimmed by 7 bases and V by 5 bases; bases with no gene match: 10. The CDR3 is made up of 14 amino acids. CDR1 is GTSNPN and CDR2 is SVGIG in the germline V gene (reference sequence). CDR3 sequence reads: CAWVRGTGGREQYF. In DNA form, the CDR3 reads TGTGCCTGGGTTCGAGGGACAGGGGGTAGGGAGCAGTACTTC.

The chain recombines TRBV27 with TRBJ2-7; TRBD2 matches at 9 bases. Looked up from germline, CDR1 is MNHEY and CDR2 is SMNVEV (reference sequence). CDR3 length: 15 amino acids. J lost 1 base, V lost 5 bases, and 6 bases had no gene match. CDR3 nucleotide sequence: TGTGCCAGCAGTGTGCAGGCGGGAGGGTCCTACGAGCAGTACTTC. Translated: CASSVQAGGSYEQYF.

CDR3 nucleotides: TGTGCCAGCTCACCGTGGGACAGGGGAGGGGAGACCCAGTACTTC. Residues: CASSPWDRGGETQYF. This chain links TRBV18 with TRBJ2-5, with TRBD1 matching 10 bases. The germline V gene has CDR1 KGHSH and CDR2 LQKENI. The CDR3 is made up of 15 amino acids. Germline trimming cut 3 bases from V and 5 bases from J; bases unmatched to any gene: 6.